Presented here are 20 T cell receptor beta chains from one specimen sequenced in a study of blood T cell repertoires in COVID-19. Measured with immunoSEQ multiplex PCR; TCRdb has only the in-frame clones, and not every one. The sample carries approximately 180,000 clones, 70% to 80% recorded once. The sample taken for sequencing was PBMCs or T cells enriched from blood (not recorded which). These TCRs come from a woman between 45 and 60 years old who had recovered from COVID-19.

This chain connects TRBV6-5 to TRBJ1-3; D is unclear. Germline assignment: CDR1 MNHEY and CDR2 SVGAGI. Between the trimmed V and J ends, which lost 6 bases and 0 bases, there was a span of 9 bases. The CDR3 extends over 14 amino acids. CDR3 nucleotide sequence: TGTGCCAGCAGCTACACGAGCTCTGGAAACACCATATATTTT. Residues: CASSYTSSGNTIYF.

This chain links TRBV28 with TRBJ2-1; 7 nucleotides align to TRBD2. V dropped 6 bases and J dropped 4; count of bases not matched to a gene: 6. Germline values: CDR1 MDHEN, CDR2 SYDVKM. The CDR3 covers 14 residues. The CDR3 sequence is CASRDSGHYNEQFF. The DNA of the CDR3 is TGTGCCAGCAGGGATAGCGGGCATTACAATGAGCAGTTCTTC. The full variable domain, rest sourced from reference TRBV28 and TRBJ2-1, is DVKVTQSSRYLVKRTGEKVFLECVQDMDHENMFWYRQDPGLGLRLIYFSYDVKMKEKGDIPEGYSVSREKKERFSLILESASTNQTSMYLCASRDSGHYNEQFFGPGTRLTVL.

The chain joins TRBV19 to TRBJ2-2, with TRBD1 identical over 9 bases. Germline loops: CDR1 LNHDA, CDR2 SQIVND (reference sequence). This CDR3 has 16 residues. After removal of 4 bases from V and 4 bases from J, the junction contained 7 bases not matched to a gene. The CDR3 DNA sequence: TGTGCCAGTAGTAACCTACAGGGGGCTCTCACCGGGGAGCTGTTTTTT. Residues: CASSNLQGALTGELFF.

The CDR3 here is CASSQGLAGGETQYF. CDR3 sequence (DNA): TGTGCCAGCAGCCAAGGACTAGCGGGAGGGGAGACCCAGTACTTC. The J gene is TRBJ2-5, the V gene TRBV4-2, with 14 positions matching TRBD2. The CDR3 runs 15 residues. The junction had 0 bases not matched to a gene; V was cut back by 1 base and J by 5 bases. Germline CDR1 LGHNA, CDR2 YNFKEQ.

This CDR3 is CASHSGVDQPQHF. For the CDR3, the DNA is TGTGCCAGCCACTCGGGGGTCGATCAGCCCCAGCATTTT. The V call is TRBV12-3 or TRBV12-4, the J call TRBJ1-5, with TRBD1 as a possible D gene (5 bases). Trimming removed 8 bases at V and 5 bases at J, with 13 bases between. This CDR3 has 13 amino acids.

The CDR3 coding sequence is TGTGCCAGCAGCTTAGGAGGCCTATACACCGGGGAGCTGTTTTTT. This translates into CASSLGGLYTGELFF. The chain is built from TRBV5-4 and TRBJ2-2, with D maybe TRBD2 (5 bases). Trimming removed 2 bases at V and 3 bases at J, with 11 bases between. Germline CDR1 and CDR2: SGHNT and YYREEE (reference sequence). The length of the CDR3 is 15 residues.

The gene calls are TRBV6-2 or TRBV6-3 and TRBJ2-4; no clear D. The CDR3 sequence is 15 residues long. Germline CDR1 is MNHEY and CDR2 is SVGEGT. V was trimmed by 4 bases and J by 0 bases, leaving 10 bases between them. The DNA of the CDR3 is TGTGCCAGCAGTTCCCAACGACTAGCCAAAAACATTCAGTACTTC. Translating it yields CASSSQRLAKNIQYF.

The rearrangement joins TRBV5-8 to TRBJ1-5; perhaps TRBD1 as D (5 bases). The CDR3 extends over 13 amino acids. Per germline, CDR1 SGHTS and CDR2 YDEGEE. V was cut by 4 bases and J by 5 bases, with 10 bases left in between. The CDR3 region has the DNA TGTGCCAGCAGCGGGGGACTAGATCAGCCCCAGCATTTT. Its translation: CASSGGLDQPQHF.

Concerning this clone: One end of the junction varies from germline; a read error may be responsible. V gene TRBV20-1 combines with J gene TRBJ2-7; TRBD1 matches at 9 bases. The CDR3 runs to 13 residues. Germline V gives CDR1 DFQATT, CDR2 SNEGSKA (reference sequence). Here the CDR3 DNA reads TGCAGTGCTAGTAAGGACAGGGGCCTCAAGCGAGGCTTC. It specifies CSASKDRGLKRGF.

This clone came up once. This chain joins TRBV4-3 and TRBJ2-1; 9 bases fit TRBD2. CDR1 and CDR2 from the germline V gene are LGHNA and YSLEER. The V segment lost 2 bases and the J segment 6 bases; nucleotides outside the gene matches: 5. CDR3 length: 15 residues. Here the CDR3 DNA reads TGCGCCAGCAGCCAACTAGCGGGAACCCTCAATGAGCAGTTCTTC. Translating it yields CASSQLAGTLNEQFF.

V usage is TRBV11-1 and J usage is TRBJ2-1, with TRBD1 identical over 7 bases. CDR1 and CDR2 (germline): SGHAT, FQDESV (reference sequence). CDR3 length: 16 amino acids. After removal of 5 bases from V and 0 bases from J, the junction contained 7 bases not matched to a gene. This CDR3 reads CASSGTDSSSYNEQFF. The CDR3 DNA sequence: TGTGCCAGCAGCGGGACAGATTCTTCCTCCTACAATGAGCAGTTCTTC.

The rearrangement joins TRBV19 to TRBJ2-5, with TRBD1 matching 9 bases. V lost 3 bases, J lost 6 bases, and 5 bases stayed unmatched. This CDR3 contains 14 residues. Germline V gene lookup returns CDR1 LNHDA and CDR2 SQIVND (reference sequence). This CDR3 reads CASSISTGGKTQYF. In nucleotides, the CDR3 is TGTGCCAGTAGTATCTCGACAGGGGGAAAGACCCAGTACTTC.

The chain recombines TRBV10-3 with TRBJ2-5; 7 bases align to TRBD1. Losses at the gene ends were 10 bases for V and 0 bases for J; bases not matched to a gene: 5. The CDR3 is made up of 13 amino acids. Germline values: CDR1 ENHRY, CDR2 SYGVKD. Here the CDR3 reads CATKQGYQETQYF. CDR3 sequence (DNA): TGTGCCACCAAACAGGGGTACCAAGAGACCCAGTACTTC.

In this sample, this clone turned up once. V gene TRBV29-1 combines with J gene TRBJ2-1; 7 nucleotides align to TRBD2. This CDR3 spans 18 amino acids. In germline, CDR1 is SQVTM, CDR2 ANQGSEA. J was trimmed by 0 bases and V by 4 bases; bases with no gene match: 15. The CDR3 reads CSVGWRLASKSSYNEQFF. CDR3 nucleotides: TGCAGCGTTGGATGGAGACTAGCCTCCAAGAGCTCCTACAATGAGCAGTTCTTC.

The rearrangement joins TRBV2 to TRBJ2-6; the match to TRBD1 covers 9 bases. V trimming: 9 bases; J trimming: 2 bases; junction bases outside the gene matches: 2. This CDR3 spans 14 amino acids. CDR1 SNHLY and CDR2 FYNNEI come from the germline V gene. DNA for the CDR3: TGTGCCAGACAGGGGGCCACTGGGGCCAACGTCCTGACTTTC. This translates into CARQGATGANVLTF.

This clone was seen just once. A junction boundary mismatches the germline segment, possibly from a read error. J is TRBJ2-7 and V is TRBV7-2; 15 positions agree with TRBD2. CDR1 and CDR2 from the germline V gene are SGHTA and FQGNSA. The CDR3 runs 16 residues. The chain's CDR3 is CASRLGLAGGVEEQYF. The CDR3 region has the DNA TGTGCCAGCCGCTTGGGACTAGCGGGAGGAGTTGAGGAGCAGTACTTC. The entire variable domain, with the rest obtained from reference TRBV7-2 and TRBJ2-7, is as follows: GAGVSQSPSNKVTEKGKDVELRCDPISGHTALYWYRQSLGQGLEFLIYFQGNSAPDKSGLPSDRFSAERTGGSVSTLTIQRTQQEDSAVYLCASRLGLAGGVEEQYFGPGTRLTVT.

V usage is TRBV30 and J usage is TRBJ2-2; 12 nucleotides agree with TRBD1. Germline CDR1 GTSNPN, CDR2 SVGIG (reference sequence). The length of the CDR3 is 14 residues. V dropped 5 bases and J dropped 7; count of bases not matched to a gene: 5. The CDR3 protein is CAWGTGGFSGELFF. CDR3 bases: TGTGCCTGGGGGACAGGGGGCTTCAGCGGGGAGCTGTTTTTT.

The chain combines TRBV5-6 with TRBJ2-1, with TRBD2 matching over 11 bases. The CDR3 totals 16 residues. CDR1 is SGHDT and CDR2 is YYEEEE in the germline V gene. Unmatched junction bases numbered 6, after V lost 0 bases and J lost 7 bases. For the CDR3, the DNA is TGTGCCAGCAGCTTGGTTTTAGCGGGAGGGCTAAATGAGCAGTTCTTC. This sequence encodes CASSLVLAGGLNEQFF.

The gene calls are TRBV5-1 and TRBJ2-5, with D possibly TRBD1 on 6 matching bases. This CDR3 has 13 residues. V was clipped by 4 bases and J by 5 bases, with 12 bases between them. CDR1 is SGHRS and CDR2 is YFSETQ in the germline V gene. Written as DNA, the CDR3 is TGCGCCAGCAGCCCTGACAGGACGGAGACCCAGTACTTC. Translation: CASSPDRTETQYF. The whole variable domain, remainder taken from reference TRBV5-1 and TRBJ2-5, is KAGVTQTPRYLIKTRGQQVTLSCSPISGHRSVSWYQQTPGQGLQFLFEYFSETQRNKGNFPGRFSGRQFSNSRSEMNVSTLELGDSALYLCASSPDRTETQYFGPGTRLLVL.

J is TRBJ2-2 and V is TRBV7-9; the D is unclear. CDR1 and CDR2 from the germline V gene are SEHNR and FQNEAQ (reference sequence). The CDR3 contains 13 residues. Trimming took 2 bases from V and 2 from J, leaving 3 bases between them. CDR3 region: CASSLHNTGELFF. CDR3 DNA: TGTGCCAGCAGCTTACATAACACCGGGGAGCTGTTTTTT.